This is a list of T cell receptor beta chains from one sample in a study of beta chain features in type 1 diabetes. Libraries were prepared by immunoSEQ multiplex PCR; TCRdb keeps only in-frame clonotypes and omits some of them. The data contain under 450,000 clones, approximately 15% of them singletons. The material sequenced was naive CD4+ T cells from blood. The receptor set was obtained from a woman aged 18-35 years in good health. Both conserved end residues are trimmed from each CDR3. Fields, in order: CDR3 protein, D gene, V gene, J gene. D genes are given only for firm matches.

cdr3_aa: SVGAPDGSNQPQH
d_call: -
v_call: TRBV29-1
j_call: TRBJ1-5

cdr3_aa: ATSGYTEAF
d_call: -
v_call: TRBV15
j_call: TRBJ1-1

cdr3_aa: ASSQGQGGEQY
d_call: TRBD1
v_call: TRBV4-2
j_call: TRBJ2-7

cdr3_aa: ASTRLAGDREQY
d_call: TRBD2
v_call: TRBV5-1
j_call: TRBJ2-7

cdr3_aa: ASSQSSRGHYEQY
d_call: TRBD1
v_call: TRBV23-1
j_call: -

cdr3_aa: ASSEGGDTDTQY
d_call: -
v_call: TRBV6-1
j_call: TRBJ2-3

cdr3_aa: AWKNLAGNGAEQF
d_call: -
v_call: TRBV30
j_call: TRBJ2-1

cdr3_aa: ASSPQSEQY
d_call: -
v_call: TRBV18
j_call: TRBJ2-7

cdr3_aa: ASGFQGAQETQY
d_call: TRBD1
v_call: TRBV6-5
j_call: TRBJ2-5

cdr3_aa: ASSLVSVETQY
d_call: -
v_call: TRBV5-4
j_call: TRBJ2-5

cdr3_aa: AWSVALAGGRD
d_call: TRBD2
v_call: TRBV30
j_call: TRBJ2-5

cdr3_aa: ASSIKGRDSRRNEQF
d_call: -
v_call: TRBV19
j_call: TRBJ2-1

cdr3_aa: ASSPRGNSNPPDTQY
d_call: -
v_call: TRBV4-3
j_call: TRBJ2-3

cdr3_aa: SVEGLGANYGYT
d_call: -
v_call: TRBV29-1
j_call: TRBJ1-2

cdr3_aa: ASSYSWRAYEQY
d_call: -
v_call: TRBV6-5
j_call: TRBJ2-7

cdr3_aa: AWSFDTGELF
d_call: -
v_call: TRBV30
j_call: TRBJ2-2

cdr3_aa: AWSPGSSNQPQH
d_call: -
v_call: TRBV30
j_call: TRBJ1-5

cdr3_aa: ASSEAGWTGELF
d_call: -
v_call: TRBV25-1
j_call: TRBJ2-2

cdr3_aa: ASSQVRSYYGYT
d_call: -
v_call: TRBV14
j_call: TRBJ1-2

cdr3_aa: SVGPVVGDYEQY
d_call: -
v_call: TRBV29-1
j_call: TRBJ2-7

cdr3_aa: ASSLSGRRNTQY
d_call: -
v_call: TRBV28
j_call: TRBJ2-3

cdr3_aa: ASSPLPGLTYEQY
d_call: -
v_call: TRBV25-1
j_call: TRBJ2-7

cdr3_aa: ASSPSAGGEQY
d_call: TRBD1
v_call: TRBV5-1
j_call: TRBJ2-7

cdr3_aa: ASSFLGQTNTEAF
d_call: TRBD1
v_call: TRBV5-1
j_call: TRBJ1-1

cdr3_aa: ASSIRANYGYT
d_call: -
v_call: TRBV7-9
j_call: TRBJ1-2

cdr3_aa: AWSDYRDRGRVTDTQY
d_call: TRBD1
v_call: TRBV30
j_call: TRBJ2-3

cdr3_aa: ASSPPSGYQETQY
d_call: -
v_call: TRBV18
j_call: TRBJ2-5

cdr3_aa: ASSRGQGSYNEQF
d_call: TRBD1
v_call: TRBV7-3
j_call: TRBJ2-1

cdr3_aa: ASSTDRDNEQF
d_call: TRBD1
v_call: TRBV5-1
j_call: TRBJ2-1

cdr3_aa: ASSELSGSDNEQF
d_call: TRBD2
v_call: TRBV6-1
j_call: TRBJ2-1

cdr3_aa: ASSLNRGSTGELF
d_call: TRBD1
v_call: TRBV28
j_call: TRBJ2-2

cdr3_aa: ASSPPGLAGDEQY
d_call: TRBD2
v_call: TRBV18
j_call: TRBJ2-7

cdr3_aa: AWSGQDTEAF
d_call: TRBD1
v_call: TRBV30
j_call: TRBJ1-1

cdr3_aa: ASSPSRTTYEQY
d_call: -
v_call: TRBV18
j_call: TRBJ2-7

cdr3_aa: ASSQAQGGGYT
d_call: TRBD1
v_call: TRBV4-2
j_call: TRBJ1-2

cdr3_aa: ASSRPPDKKAF
d_call: -
v_call: TRBV6-6
j_call: TRBJ1-1

cdr3_aa: ASSLAPSSYEQY
d_call: -
v_call: TRBV5-1
j_call: TRBJ2-7

cdr3_aa: ASSSGQRTEAF
d_call: -
v_call: TRBV18
j_call: TRBJ1-1

cdr3_aa: ASSEVRSGTEAF
d_call: -
v_call: TRBV2
j_call: TRBJ1-1

cdr3_aa: ASSLGDRNTEAF
d_call: TRBD1
v_call: TRBV7-9
j_call: TRBJ1-1

cdr3_aa: ASSSPRGGEDTEAF
d_call: TRBD1
v_call: TRBV7-9
j_call: TRBJ1-1

cdr3_aa: AWTRRQGSNEQF
d_call: TRBD1
v_call: TRBV30
j_call: TRBJ2-1

cdr3_aa: ASSLVGQGRTTYGYT
d_call: -
v_call: TRBV28
j_call: TRBJ1-2

cdr3_aa: ASSSRGLAGVKEQY
d_call: TRBD2
v_call: TRBV7-3
j_call: TRBJ2-7

cdr3_aa: ASSLRVNTGELF
d_call: -
v_call: TRBV25-1
j_call: TRBJ2-2